This entry lists 22 T cell receptor beta chains sequenced from one sample in a study of T-cell reconstitution after alpha-beta-depleted transplantation in children. A TCRbeta library incorporating unique molecular identifiers was prepared. TCRdb called the PCR reads again in MiXCR, with one record for every CDR3 protein. The data hold 800,000 to 1,000,000 distinct CDR3 sequences, with roughly 31% observed a single time. The specimen comprised PBMCs, mostly from graft donor cells, sampled 360 days after TCRalphabeta/CD19-depleted stem cell transplant. Receptors were obtained from a boy younger than two who had a stem cell transplant for SCID, so the T cells may come from the graft donor.

This clonotype was detected ten times or more. V usage is TRBV9 and J usage is TRBJ1-2; TRBD1 matches at 7 bases. The CDR3 runs to 17 residues. Germline assignment: CDR1 SGDLS and CDR2 YYNGEE. V lost 4 bases, J lost 3 bases, and 15 bases stayed unmatched. The CDR3 region has the DNA TGTGCCAGCAGCTTGAGCCCCGACAGGGCATTTCACTATGGCTACACCTTC. Protein sequence: CASSLSPDRAFHYGYTF.

The rearrangement links TRBV7-2 to TRBJ1-1; D is unclear. The CDR3 extends over 14 amino acids. Germline values: CDR1 SGHTA, CDR2 FQGNSA. The germline V and J ends were trimmed by 2 bases and 1 base, with 8 bases remaining between them. Written as DNA, the CDR3 is TGTGCCAGCAGCTTATTTCTGGCGAACACTGAAGCTTTCTTT. Translation: CASSLFLANTEAFF.

This clonotype was observed a handful of times. This chain connects TRBV28 to TRBJ2-7; D is possibly TRBD2 (5 bases). From germline, CDR1 is MDHEN and CDR2 SYDVKM. V lost 1 base and J lost 3, with 10 bases in between. The CDR3 has 14 amino acids. The CDR3 DNA is TGTGCCAGCAGTTTATTCGCGGGCGACTACGAGCAGTACTTC. This encodes CASSLFAGDYEQYF. Full variable domain (remainder filled in from reference TRBV28 and TRBJ2-7): DVKVTQSSRYLVKRTGEKVFLECVQDMDHENMFWYRQDPGLGLRLIYFSYDVKMKEKGDIPEGYSVSREKKERFSLILESASTNQTSMYLCASSLFAGDYEQYFGPGTRLTVT.

The J gene is TRBJ1-3, the V gene TRBV5-6; weak D call: TRBD1 (6 bases). V was trimmed by 0 bases and J by 4 bases, leaving 14 bases between them. Germline loops: CDR1 SGHDT, CDR2 YYEEEE. This CDR3 is 16 amino acids long. The CDR3 coding sequence is TGTGCCAGCAGCTTGGATACAGGGCCGTACGGAAACACCATATATTTT. It codes for CASSLDTGPYGNTIYF.

The chain couples TRBV12-3 or TRBV12-4 to TRBJ2-4; D may be TRBD1 (6 bases). Trimming removed 7 bases from V and 8 bases from J, with 12 bases in between. The CDR3 contains 12 residues. CDR3: CASKKGGDIQYF. The CDR3 region has the DNA TGTGCCAGCAAGAAAGGGGGAGACATTCAGTACTTC.

The J gene is TRBJ2-2, the V gene TRBV4-3; 7 nucleotides line up with TRBD1. With 0 bases clipped from V and 6 bases from J, the junction kept 10 bases outside the gene matches. CDR1 is LGHNA, CDR2 YSLEER, per germline. The CDR3 is 17 amino acids. The CDR3 DNA is TGCGCCAGCAGCCAAGATAGGAGACAGGGTCGCGCCGGGGAGCTGTTTTTT. It specifies CASSQDRRQGRAGELFF.

The chain combines TRBV12-3 or TRBV12-4 with TRBJ1-1, with 9 bases lining up with TRBD1. This CDR3 comprises 12 residues. The V segment lost 6 bases and the J segment 8 bases; nucleotides outside the gene matches: 4. CDR3 protein: CASSTGGGEAFF. The CDR3 DNA reads TGTGCCAGCAGCACAGGGGGCGGAGAAGCTTTCTTT.

The chain uses TRBV20-1 and TRBJ2-7; 7 nucleotides match TRBD1. CDR1 is DFQATT and CDR2 is SNEGSKA in the germline V gene (reference sequence). The CDR3 has 13 amino acids. With V trimmed by 6 bases and J by 2 bases, 7 bases remained unmatched. For the CDR3, the DNA is TGCAGTGCGATGCCCGGGACAGCCTACGAGCAGTACTTC. Translation gives CSAMPGTAYEQYF.

This clonotype came up many times. The rearrangement links TRBV15 to TRBJ1-4; TRBD1 might be the D (6 bases). The CDR3 length is 15 residues. Trimming stripped 4 bases from V and 0 bases from J, with 9 bases between. In germline, CDR1 is LNHNV, CDR2 YYDKDF (reference sequence). Written as DNA, the CDR3 is TGTGCCACCAGCACCGAGGGGGCAACTAATGAAAAACTGTTTTTT. This codes for CATSTEGATNEKLFF.

This clonotype was counted only a few times. The chain combines TRBV4-2 with TRBJ1-2; the D is unclear. The CDR3 totals 15 residues. V gave up 1 base and J gave up 4 bases, with 13 bases separating them. Germline CDR1 reads LGHNA; CDR2 reads YNFKEQ. CDR3 sequence: CASSQGSGPLYGYTF. DNA of the CDR3: TGTGCCAGCAGCCAAGGCTCGGGCCCCCTCTATGGCTACACCTTC.

This clonotype has more than one count but fewer than ten. The chain couples TRBV20-1 to TRBJ2-1; 7 nucleotides line up with TRBD1. CDR1 and CDR2 from the germline V gene are DFQATT and SNEGSKA (reference sequence). V shed 4 bases and J 2 bases; nucleotides not matched to a gene: 8. This CDR3 region has 15 residues. The CDR3 protein is CSATQTGTAYNEQFF. CDR3 DNA sequence: TGCAGTGCTACCCAAACCGGGACAGCCTACAATGAGCAGTTCTTC.

This rearrangement joins TRBV12-3 or TRBV12-4 to TRBJ2-3; 10 bases are shared with TRBD2. Germline trimming cut 0 bases from V and 0 bases from J; bases unmatched to any gene: 6. The CDR3 runs to 18 residues. CDR3 region: CASSLALPSGGSTDTQYF. The CDR3 nucleotides are TGTGCCAGCAGTTTAGCGTTACCTAGCGGGGGAAGCACAGATACGCAGTATTTT.

This clonotype was seen only a few times. In nucleotides, the CDR3 is TGTGCCAGCAGCTTTGACCACGGAGAGACCCAGTACTTC. This encodes CASSFDHGETQYF. The V gene is TRBV7-2, the J gene TRBJ2-5; D not certain. CDR3 length: 13 amino acids. V lost 3 bases to trimming and J lost 4 bases, with 9 bases between them. CDR1 is SGHTA, CDR2 FQGNSA, per germline.

This clonotype was observed a few times. The V and J genes are TRBV6-2 or TRBV6-3 and TRBJ2-3; TRBD1 aligns across 7 bases. The CDR3 has 22 residues. The germline V gene has CDR1 MNHEY and CDR2 SVGEGT. Losses at the gene ends were 0 bases for V and 0 bases for J; bases not matched to a gene: 21. The CDR3 DNA is TGTGCCAGCAGTTACTCCGGGACAAGGGGGCGCAAGTGGAATTCTAGCACAGATACGCAGTATTTT. Its protein is CASSYSGTRGRKWNSSTDTQYF.

This clonotype was counted between two and nine times. This rearrangement joins TRBV20-1 to TRBJ1-1; D gene unclear. Trimming left V 1 base short and J 8 bases short, with 11 bases between. This CDR3 is built from 12 residues. CDR1 is DFQATT and CDR2 is SNEGSKA in the germline V gene (reference sequence). The CDR3 spells CSARVGSGEAFF. DNA of the CDR3: TGCAGTGCTAGAGTCGGGTCGGGAGAAGCTTTCTTT.

The CDR3 DNA sequence: TGTGCCAGCAGTTTAATCTCAAGGGGTGGCTCTGGGGCCAACGTCCTGACTTTC. This sequence encodes CASSLISRGGSGANVLTF. V and J are TRBV28 and TRBJ2-6; maybe TRBD1 (5 bases). Trimming removed 2 bases from V and 0 bases from J, with 14 bases in between. CDR1 and CDR2 from the germline V gene are MDHEN and SYDVKM. The CDR3 length is 18 residues.

This clonotype has just a few counts. The chain uses TRBV27 and TRBJ2-7; 10 bases are shared with TRBD2. Germline CDR1 MNHEY, CDR2 SMNVEV (reference sequence). V was clipped by 4 bases and J by 0 bases; unmatched bases: 3. The CDR3 is 15 amino acids. CDR3 protein: CASSSLAGHSYEQYF. In DNA form, the CDR3 reads TGTGCCAGCAGTTCACTAGCGGGGCACTCCTACGAGCAGTACTTC.

This clonotype was seen a handful of times. J is TRBJ1-1 and V is TRBV29-1; D may be TRBD1 (5 bases). V lost 2 bases, J lost 3 bases, and 13 bases lay in between. The CDR3 extends over 14 amino acids. Per germline, CDR1 SQVTM and CDR2 ANQGSEA. Here the CDR3 reads CSVEPLQGDTEAFF. The CDR3 coding sequence is TGCAGCGTTGAACCCCTGCAAGGGGACACTGAAGCTTTCTTT.

The chain has TRBV2 and TRBJ2-1; 9 nucleotides align to TRBD2. The CDR3 has 17 residues. Germline CDR1 and CDR2: SNHLY and FYNNEI. The junction had 15 bases not matched to a gene; V was cut back by 3 bases and J by 9 bases. The CDR3 is CASSEVWAGGISFEQFF. CDR3 DNA sequence: TGTGCCAGCAGTGAGGTCTGGGCGGGGGGGATAAGTTTTGAGCAGTTCTTC. Full variable domain (remainder filled in from reference TRBV2 and TRBJ2-1): EPEVTQTPSHQVTQMGQEVILRCVPISNHLYFYWYRQILGQKVEFLVSFYNNEISEKSEIFDDQFSVERPDGSNFTLKIRSTKLEDSAMYFCASSEVWAGGISFEQFFGPGTRLTVL.

The table lists this clonotype with a few counts. CDR3 bases: TGTGCCAGCTCAAGACAGGGATCCCAAGAGACCCAGTACTTC. This codes for CASSRQGSQETQYF. This rearrangement joins TRBV18 to TRBJ2-5; 7 bases agree with TRBD1. CDR3 size: 14 residues. CDR1 is KGHSH and CDR2 is LQKENI in the germline V gene. The ends lost 5 bases at V and 1 base at J; junction bases unmatched: 4.

The rearrangement links TRBV28 to TRBJ2-7, with 10 bases lining up with TRBD1. V lost 8 bases and J lost 4; bases outside the gene matches: 2. The CDR3 extends over 12 amino acids. Germline V lookup: CDR1 MDHEN, CDR2 SYDVKM. CDR3 loop: CASRTGGYEQYF. DNA for the CDR3: TGTGCCAGCCGGACAGGGGGGTACGAGCAGTACTTC.

V gene TRBV20-1 combines with J gene TRBJ1-2; 9 nucleotides align to TRBD1. There are 12 residues in the CDR3. Germline lookup yields CDR1 DFQATT and CDR2 SNEGSKA (reference sequence). CDR3 bases: TGCAGAGTACCCGGGACAGGGCTTGGCTACACCTTC. Amino acid sequence: CRVPGTGLGYTF.